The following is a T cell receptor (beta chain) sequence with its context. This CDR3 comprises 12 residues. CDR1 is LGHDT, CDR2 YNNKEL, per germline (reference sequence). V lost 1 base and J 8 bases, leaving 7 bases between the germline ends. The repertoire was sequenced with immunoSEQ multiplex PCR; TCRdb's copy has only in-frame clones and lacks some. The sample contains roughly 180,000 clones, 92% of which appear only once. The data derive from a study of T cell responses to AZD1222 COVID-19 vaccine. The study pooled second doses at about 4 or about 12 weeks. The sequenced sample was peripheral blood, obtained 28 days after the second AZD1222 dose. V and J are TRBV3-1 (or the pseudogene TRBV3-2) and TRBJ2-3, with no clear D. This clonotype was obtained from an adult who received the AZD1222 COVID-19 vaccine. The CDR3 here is CASSQVPITQYF. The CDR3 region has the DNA TGTGCCAGCAGCCAAGTACCTATTACGCAGTATTTT.